The 9 T cell receptor beta chains presented below share a single source sample, sequenced in a study of control samples from healthy donors and cancer patients. TCRdb keeps only in-frame clones here, not all; method: immunoSEQ multiplex PCR. The data show roughly 120,000 clones, more than 85% seen once. Input material: blood. These receptors came from a woman between 50 and 59 years old in good health.

This chain uses TRBV6-6 with TRBJ1-4; D perhaps matches TRBD1 (5 bases). Germline V gene sequence: CDR1 MNHNY, CDR2 SVGAGI (reference sequence). The CDR3 spans 15 residues. Between the trimmed V and J ends, which lost 6 bases and 8 bases, there was a span of 19 bases. This CDR3 reads CASSTGSRGGEKLFF. The CDR3, as DNA: TGTGCCAGCAGCACGGGTAGCCGCGGGGGAGAAAAACTGTTTTTT.

The chain combines TRBV11-2 with TRBJ2-1; no firm D call. CDR3 size: 13 residues. Deletions cut 2 bases from V and 7 bases from J, with 9 bases between. CDR1 SGHAT and CDR2 FQNNGV come from the germline V gene. As DNA, the CDR3 is TGTGCCAGCAGCTTACTTGGCTGGAATGAGCAGTTCTTC. It translates to CASSLLGWNEQFF. Full variable domain (rest looked up from reference TRBV11-2 and TRBJ2-1): EAGVAQSPRYKIIEKRQSVAFWCNPISGHATLYWYQQILGQGPKLLIQFQNNGVVDDSQLPKDRFSAERLKGVDSTLKIQPAKLEDSAVYLCASSLLGWNEQFFGPGTRLTVL.

The chain joins TRBV9 to TRBJ1-2; D gene uncertain. The CDR3 totals 14 residues. Trimming pared 1 base from V and 8 bases from J, leaving 15 bases between. Germline CDR1 is SGDLS and CDR2 is YYNGEE. The DNA of the CDR3 is TGTGCCAGCAGCGTACCCGACGGTCCTAGGGGCTACACCTTC. It specifies CASSVPDGPRGYTF.

This clone was counted a single time. The chain carries TRBV12-3 or TRBV12-4 and TRBJ1-1; the D is unclear. The CDR3 is 11 residues long. V was pared by 5 bases and J by 4 bases, with 5 bases between. The CDR3 bases are TGTGCCAGCAGTATTACCACTGAAGCTTTCTTT. It specifies CASSITTEAFF.

The CDR3 here is CAIRVNSGGESYGYTF. Here the CDR3 DNA reads TGTGCCATCAGAGTTAACTCAGGGGGCGAAAGCTATGGCTACACCTTC. The chain has TRBV10-3 and TRBJ1-2, with 8 bases fitting TRBD1. V shed 6 bases, J shed 4 bases, and the junction held 13 bases outside the gene matches. CDR1 ENHRY and CDR2 SYGVKD come from the germline V gene. The CDR3 is made up of 16 amino acids.

The chain carries TRBV5-1 and TRBJ2-3; 10 bases are a match to TRBD2. The CDR3 extends over 16 amino acids. After removal of 3 bases from V and 2 bases from J, the junction contained 6 bases not matched to a gene. From germline, CDR1 is SGHRS and CDR2 YFSETQ. DNA of the CDR3: TGCGCCAGCAGCTCCCTAGCGGGGGCGAACACAGATACGCAGTATTTT. It yields the protein CASSSLAGANTDTQYF. The whole variable domain, remainder taken from reference TRBV5-1 and TRBJ2-3, is KAGVTQTPRYLIKTRGQQVTLSCSPISGHRSVSWYQQTPGQGLQFLFEYFSETQRNKGNFPGRFSGRQFSNSRSEMNVSTLELGDSALYLCASSSLAGANTDTQYFGPGTRLTVL.

J is TRBJ2-7 and V is TRBV27; the match to TRBD1 covers 7 bases. This CDR3 has 16 amino acids. Germline CDR1 is MNHEY and CDR2 is SMNVEV (reference sequence). The V segment lost 5 bases and the J segment 1 base; nucleotides outside the gene matches: 11. The CDR3 loop is CASSPLVGTVSYEQYF. The CDR3 DNA is TGTGCCAGCAGTCCCCTCGTCGGGACAGTGTCCTACGAGCAGTACTTC.

The rearrangement joins TRBV11-2 to TRBJ1-2, with TRBD1 matching over 9 bases. From germline, CDR1 is SGHAT and CDR2 FQNNGV. The J segment lost 1 base and the V segment lost 5 bases, leaving 11 bases of the junction unmatched. The CDR3 spans 17 residues. The CDR3 DNA reads as TGTGCCAGCAGCATCCAACCCGGGACAGGGAGTAACTATGGCTACACCTTC. It codes for CASSIQPGTGSNYGYTF.

V usage is TRBV3-1 (or the pseudogene TRBV3-2) and J usage is TRBJ2-7, with a possible D match to TRBD2 (5 bases). Trimming cost V 4 bases and J 3 bases, with 10 bases left between them. The CDR3 covers 13 residues. Germline CDR1 reads LGHDT; CDR2 reads YNNKEL (reference sequence). The DNA for the CDR3 is TGTGCCAGCAGCCCAGGACTGATCTACGAGCAGTACTTC. Encoded protein: CASSPGLIYEQYF.